The clone carrying this T cell receptor beta chain came up once. Trimming shortened V by 3 bases and J by 2 bases, and 8 bases separated the two germline ends. There are 13 residues in the CDR3. The V gene's germline CDR1 is SGHAT and CDR2 FQNNGV. This record belongs to a study of blood T cell repertoires in COVID-19. Measured with immunoSEQ multiplex PCR; TCRdb has only the in-frame clones, and not every one. The sample holds 63,000 or so clones, about 80% seen once. The sequence was obtained from a human donor in a cohort sampled during active COVID-19. Sequences were obtained from peripheral blood. This sequence joins TRBV11-2 and TRBJ2-7; D unclear. The CDR3 loop reads CASSFMAAYEQYF. The CDR3 coding sequence is TGTGCCAGCAGCTTCATGGCAGCCTACGAGCAGTACTTC.